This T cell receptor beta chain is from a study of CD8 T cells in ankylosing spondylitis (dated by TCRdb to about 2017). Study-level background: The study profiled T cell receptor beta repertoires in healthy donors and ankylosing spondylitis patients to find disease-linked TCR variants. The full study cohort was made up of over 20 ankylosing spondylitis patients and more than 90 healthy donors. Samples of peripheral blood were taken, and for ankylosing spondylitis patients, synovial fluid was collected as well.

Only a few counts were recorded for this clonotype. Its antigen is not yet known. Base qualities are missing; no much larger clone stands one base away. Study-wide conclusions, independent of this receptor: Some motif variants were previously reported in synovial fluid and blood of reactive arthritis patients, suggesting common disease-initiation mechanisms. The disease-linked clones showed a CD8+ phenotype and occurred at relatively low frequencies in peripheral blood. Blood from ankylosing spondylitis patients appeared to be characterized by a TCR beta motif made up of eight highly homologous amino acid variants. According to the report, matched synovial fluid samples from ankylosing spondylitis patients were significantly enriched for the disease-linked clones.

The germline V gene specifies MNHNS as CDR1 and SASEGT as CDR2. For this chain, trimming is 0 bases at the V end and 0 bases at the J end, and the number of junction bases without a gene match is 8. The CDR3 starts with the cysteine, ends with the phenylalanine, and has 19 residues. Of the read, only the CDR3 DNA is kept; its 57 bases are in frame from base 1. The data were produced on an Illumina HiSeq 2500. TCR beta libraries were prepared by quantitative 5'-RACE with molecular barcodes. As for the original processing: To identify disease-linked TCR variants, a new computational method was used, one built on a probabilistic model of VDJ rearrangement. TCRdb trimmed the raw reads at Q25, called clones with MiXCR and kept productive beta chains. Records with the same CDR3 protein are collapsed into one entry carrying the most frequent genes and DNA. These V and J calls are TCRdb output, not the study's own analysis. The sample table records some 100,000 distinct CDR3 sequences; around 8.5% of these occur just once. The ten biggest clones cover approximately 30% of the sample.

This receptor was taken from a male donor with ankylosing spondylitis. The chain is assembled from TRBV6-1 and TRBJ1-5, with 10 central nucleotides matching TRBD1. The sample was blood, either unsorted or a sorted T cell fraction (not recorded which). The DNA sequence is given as TGTGCCAGCAGTGAAGCTGAGACAGGGGGCTTTTATAGCAATCAGCCCCAGCATTTT. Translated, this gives CASSEAETGGFYSNQPQHF.